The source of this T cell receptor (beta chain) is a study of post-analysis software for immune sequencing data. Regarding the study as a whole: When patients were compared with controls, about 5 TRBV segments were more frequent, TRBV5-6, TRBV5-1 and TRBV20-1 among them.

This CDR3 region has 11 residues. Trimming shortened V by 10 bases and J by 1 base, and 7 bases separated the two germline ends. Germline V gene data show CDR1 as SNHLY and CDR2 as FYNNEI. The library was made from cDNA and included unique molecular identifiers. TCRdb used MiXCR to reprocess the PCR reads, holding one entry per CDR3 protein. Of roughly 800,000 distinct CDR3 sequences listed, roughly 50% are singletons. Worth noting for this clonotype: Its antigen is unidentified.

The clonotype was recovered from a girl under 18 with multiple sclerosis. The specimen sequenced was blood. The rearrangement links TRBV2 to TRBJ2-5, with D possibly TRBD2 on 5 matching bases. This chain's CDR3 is CATRVQETQYF. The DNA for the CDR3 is TGTGCCACGCGGGTCCAAGAGACCCAGTACTTC.